This T cell receptor (beta chain) was identified in a study of cytomegalovirus exposure and HLA in healthy donors. This CDR3 spans 17 amino acids. Trimming removed 0 bases from V and 5 bases from J; junction bases left unmatched: 10. CDR1 and CDR2 from the germline V gene are MGHRA and YSYEKL. PCR amplification relied on 60 Vbeta primers (plus 13 Jbeta primers). Profiled with immunoSEQ multiplex PCR; TCRdb holds only in-frame clones, not every one. The profile shows about 190,000 clones, approximately 70% of them singletons. Remarks on this clone: Its antigen is unknown.

Study-level findings and limits: Association of a missense DCLRE1C variant with TCR beta V- and J-gene trimming was reported in a later analysis.

Sequenced material: PBMCs. This receptor was identified in a woman under 40 in good health and CMV-seronegative. The rearrangement links TRBV4-1 to TRBJ2-4; 7 positions match TRBD1. For the CDR3, the DNA is TGCGCCAGCAGCCAAGATTGGCACAGGGGAAAAGAAAACATTCAGTACTTC. Translated: CASSQDWHRGKENIQYF.